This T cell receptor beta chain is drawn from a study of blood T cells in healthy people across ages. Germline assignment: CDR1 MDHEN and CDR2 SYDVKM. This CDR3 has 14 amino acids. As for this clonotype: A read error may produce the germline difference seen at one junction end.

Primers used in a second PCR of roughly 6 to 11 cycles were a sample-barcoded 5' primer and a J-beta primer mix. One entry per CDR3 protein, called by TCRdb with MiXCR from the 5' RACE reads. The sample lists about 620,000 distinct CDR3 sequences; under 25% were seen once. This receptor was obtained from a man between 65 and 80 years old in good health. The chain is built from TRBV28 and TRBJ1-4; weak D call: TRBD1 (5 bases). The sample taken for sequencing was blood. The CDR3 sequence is CASSLPGPNEELFF. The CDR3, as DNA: TGTGCCAGCAGTTTGCCAGGGCCTAATGAAGAACTGTTTTTT. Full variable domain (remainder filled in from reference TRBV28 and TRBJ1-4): DVKVTQSSRYLVKRTGEKVFLECVQDMDHENMFWYRQDPGLGLRLIYFSYDVKMKEKGDIPEGYSVSREKKERFSLILESASTNQTSMYLCASSLPGPNEELFFGSGTQLSVL.